This is a list of T cell receptor beta chains from one sample in a study of cytomegalovirus exposure and HLA in healthy donors. Only in-frame clones appear in the TCRdb table, and some are missing; sequencing was by immunoSEQ multiplex PCR. The table lists 150,000 to 200,000 clones, approximately 84% of them singletons, with about 0.26% in the top ten. Sequenced sample: PBMCs. The receptors were gathered from a boy aged 10-17 years in good health and CMV-seronegative. The CDR3 runs from the conserved cysteine through the conserved F or W. A D gene is named only where the DNA matches it firmly. Not every row has a clone size; where given, it reads once, few, many or a size class.

.	TRBV29-1	TRBJ2-7	.	TGCAGCGTGCGACTAGGATCCTACGAGCAGTACTTC	CSVRLGSYEQYF
.	TRBV7-9	TRBJ2-7	.	TGTGCCAGCAGCTTCAGCGTTACCTACGAGCAGTACTTC	CASSFSVTYEQYF
.	TRBV7-2	TRBJ1-1	.	TGTGCCAGCAGCCTTAGACCGGAGACAGGTGAAGCTTTCTTT	CASSLRPETGEAFF
TRBD1	TRBV19	TRBJ1-4	.	TGTGCCAGTAAGGGGGACAGGGTTAATGAAAAACTGTTTTTT	CASKGDRVNEKLFF
TRBD1	TRBV10-2	TRBJ1-3	.	TGCGCCACCGGGACAGACGGAAACACCATATATTTT	CATGTDGNTIYF
.	TRBV7-9	TRBJ2-1	.	TGTGCCAGCAGCTCCGGGGGAAGCGACAATGAGCAGTTCTTC	CASSSGGSDNEQFF
TRBD1	TRBV7-9	TRBJ1-1	.	TGTGCCAGCAGTACAGGGGGTGGCACTGAAGCTTTCTTT	CASSTGGGTEAFF
.	TRBV7-3	TRBJ2-7	.	TGTGCCAGCAGCCCCAGGGGAGGGACTTCGGCCTACGAGCAGTACTTC	CASSPRGGTSAYEQYF
.	TRBV5-6	TRBJ1-6	.	TGTGCCAGCAGCGGAGAAGGGGGACGCTCCTATAATTCACCCCTCCACTTT	CASSGEGGRSYNSPLHF
.	TRBV30	TRBJ1-2	.	TGTGCCTGCAACAGCGGCTATGGCTACACCTTC	CACNSGYGYTF
.	TRBV2	TRBJ1-2	.	TGTGCCAGCAGAACAGGGACGCGAAGCTATGGCTACACCTTC	CASRTGTRSYGYTF
TRBD1	TRBV10-2	TRBJ1-1	few	TGCGCCAGCAGCTTGACAGGGTCGGAAGCTTTCTTT	CASSLTGSEAFF
TRBD1	TRBV4-3	TRBJ1-4	.	TGCGCCAGCAGCCAAGATCGGCATGCGACAGGGGGATCAAAAACTAATGAAAAACTGTTTTTT	CASSQDRHATGGSKTNEKLFF
TRBD2	TRBV29-1	TRBJ2-7	.	TGCAGCGTTGGAACCGGGACTAGCGGGGATACCGAGCAGTACTTC	CSVGTGTSGDTEQYF
TRBD1	TRBV7-9	TRBJ1-4	.	TGTTCCAGCAGGCCAGGGACAGGGAGTGGAAAACTGTTTTTT	CSSRPGTGSGKLFF
.	TRBV7-8	TRBJ1-6	.	TGTGCCAGCAGCTTACCTGATGGTCCAGTCACCCTCCACTTT	CASSLPDGPVTLHF